This entry lists 32 T cell receptor beta chains sequenced from one sample in a study of blood T cell repertoires in COVID-19. Profiling relied on immunoSEQ multiplex PCR, and the TCRdb table lists in-frame clones only, not all of them. The sample consists of 300,000 or so clones, under 90% of them appearing once. Input material: PBMCs or T cells enriched from blood (not recorded which). These receptor sequences come from a woman aged 18-29 years who had recovered from COVID-19.

The rearrangement uses TRBV7-8 and TRBJ2-1; D might be TRBD2 (6 bases). Germline V lookup: CDR1 SGHVS, CDR2 FQNEAQ. V lost 4 bases and J lost 8, with 33 bases in between. The CDR3 runs 20 residues. CDR3 sequence: CASSSRGAAGGTSNTHEQFF. Here the CDR3 DNA reads TGTGCCAGCAGCTCCCGGGGAGCGGCCGGAGGAACTAGCAATACGCATGAGCAGTTCTTC.

This clone was picked up a small number of times. This chain uses TRBV29-1 with TRBJ2-3, with 10 bases matching TRBD2. Trimming at V came to 7 bases and at J to 2 bases, leaving 9 bases not matched to a gene. The CDR3 consists of 15 residues. CDR1 and CDR2 from the germline V gene are SQVTM and ANQGSEA. CDR3 sequence: CSGRGGLAVTDTQYF. The CDR3 DNA follows: TGCAGCGGGCGGGGTGGACTAGCGGTCACAGATACGCAGTATTTT.

This clone has just a few counts. CDR3 nucleotide sequence: TGCGCCAGCAGTCCGGGACTAGCGGGATACAATGAGCAGTTCTTC. Amino acid sequence: CASSPGLAGYNEQFF. This chain joins TRBV10-2 and TRBJ2-1, with 13 bases identical to TRBD2. The ends lost 5 bases at V and 4 bases at J; junction bases unmatched: 2. The CDR3 has 15 residues. Germline V CDR1 and CDR2: WSHSY, SAAADI.

This sequence joins TRBV4-1 and TRBJ1-3; 10 nucleotides align to TRBD1. There are 17 residues in the CDR3. Germline V lookup: CDR1 MGHRA, CDR2 YSYEKL. V gave up 4 bases and J gave up 4 bases; unmatched junction bases: 10. As DNA, the CDR3 is TGCGCCAGCAGCCTCAAGGGGACAGGGGTGGACGGAAACACCATATATTTT. Its translation: CASSLKGTGVDGNTIYF.

There are a few counts of this clone. The chain couples TRBV19 to TRBJ2-5; the match to TRBD2 covers 10 bases. V lost 2 bases, J lost 2 bases, and 2 bases stayed unmatched. Germline V gene data show CDR1 as LNHDA and CDR2 as SQIVND (reference sequence). The CDR3 has 15 residues. The CDR3 protein is CASSIRAGGQETQYF. CDR3 DNA: TGTGCCAGTAGTATAAGAGCGGGAGGGCAAGAGACCCAGTACTTC.

The chain couples TRBV5-1 to TRBJ1-1; TRBD1 is a possible D gene (6 bases). The V gene's germline CDR1 is SGHRS and CDR2 YFSETQ. V shed 0 bases and J shed 10 bases, with 13 bases lying between them. The length of the CDR3 is 13 residues. CDR3 protein: CASSLARTDPAFF. DNA of the CDR3: TGCGCCAGCAGCTTGGCCCGGACAGACCCAGCTTTCTTT.

V is TRBV7-8 and J is TRBJ1-4; D gene unclear. Germline loops: CDR1 SGHVS, CDR2 FQNEAQ. V was cut by 5 bases and J by 0 bases, with 7 bases left in between. This CDR3 is 14 amino acids long. Here the CDR3 reads CASSLEATNEKLFF. As DNA, the CDR3 is TGTGCCAGCAGCCTGGAGGCAACTAATGAAAAACTGTTTTTT.

The CDR3 is CASSLPRGQAFF. CDR3 sequence (DNA): TGTGCCAGCAGCTTACCGCGGGGGCAAGCTTTCTTT. The V call is TRBV7-8, the J call TRBJ1-1; D possibly corresponds to TRBD1 (6 bases). The CDR3 spans 12 residues. V was cut by 2 bases and J by 9 bases, with 10 bases left in between. Germline lookup yields CDR1 SGHVS and CDR2 FQNEAQ.

The rearrangement uses TRBV6-5 and TRBJ1-6; D might be TRBD1 (6 bases). The CDR3 covers 15 residues. Trimming stripped 7 bases from V and 6 bases from J, with 16 bases between. The germline CDR1 and CDR2 sequences are MNHEY and SVGAGI. The CDR3 region has the DNA TGTGCCAGCACACCAAACAGGGATCGTAATTCACCCCTCCACTTT. As protein: CASTPNRDRNSPLHF.

The rearrangement uses TRBV13 and TRBJ2-6; D is possibly TRBD2 (5 bases). The CDR3 covers 17 residues. V was clipped by 6 bases and J by 0 bases, with 15 bases between them. CDR1 PRHDT and CDR2 FYEKMQ come from the germline V gene (reference sequence). In DNA, the CDR3 is TGTGCCAGCAGAGATCGGGGTGCGGCCTCTGGGGCCAACGTCCTGACTTTC. Its protein is CASRDRGAASGANVLTF. Full variable domain (rest looked up from reference TRBV13 and TRBJ2-6): AAGVIQSPRHLIKEKRETATLKCYPIPRHDTVYWYQQGPGQDPQFLISFYEKMQSDKGSIPDRFSAQQFSDYHSELNMSSLELGDSALYFCASRDRGAASGANVLTFGAGSRLTVL.

V is TRBV6-5 and J is TRBJ1-1; TRBD1 matches 7 bases. This CDR3 is 14 amino acids long. After removal of 6 bases from V and 1 base from J, the junction contained 5 bases not matched to a gene. Germline CDR1 is MNHEY and CDR2 is SVGAGI. The CDR3 sequence: CASRVTGANTEAFF. In nucleotides, the CDR3 is TGTGCCAGCAGAGTTACAGGGGCGAACACTGAAGCTTTCTTT.

The CDR3 DNA sequence: TGTGCCAGCAGTTATAACAGGGGAGAGACCCAGTACTTC. Amino acids: CASSYNRGETQYF. The gene calls are TRBV6-5 and TRBJ2-5; 7 bases fit TRBD1. J was trimmed by 4 bases and V by 3 bases; bases with no gene match: 2. Germline loops: CDR1 MNHEY, CDR2 SVGAGI. The CDR3 spans 13 residues.

The rearrangement links TRBV2 to TRBJ2-7, with TRBD2 as a possible D gene (7 bases). Germline CDR1 reads SNHLY; CDR2 reads FYNNEI. Trimming cost V 7 bases and J 4 bases, with 14 bases left between them. There are 13 residues in the CDR3. Here the CDR3 DNA reads TGTGCCAGCAAATCACAGGGAGGGTACGAGCAGTACTTC. This translates into CASKSQGGYEQYF.

The gene calls are TRBV27 and TRBJ2-7, with 10 bases matching TRBD1. V was clipped by 5 bases and J by 2 bases; unmatched bases: 9. The CDR3 consists of 16 residues. In germline, CDR1 is MNHEY, CDR2 SMNVEV (reference sequence). The CDR3 here is CASSVVSGTGAYEQYF. The CDR3 DNA follows: TGTGCCAGCAGTGTTGTCTCGGGGACAGGGGCCTACGAGCAGTACTTC.

With regard to this clone: An end of the junction does not agree with germline; a read error may underlie this. The chain combines TRBV7-2 with TRBJ2-5; D remains ambiguous. The CDR3 is made up of 14 amino acids. Germline V gives CDR1 SGHTA, CDR2 FQGNSA. This CDR3 is CASSFRRSQATQYF. The CDR3 bases are TGTGCCAGCAGCTTCCGCCGATCCCAAGCGACCCAGTACTTC.

This chain connects TRBV18 to TRBJ2-7; 10 bases align to TRBD1. V trimming: 2 bases; J trimming: 0 bases; junction bases outside the gene matches: 4. Germline V gene sequence: CDR1 KGHSH, CDR2 LQKENI. The length of the CDR3 is 16 residues. The CDR3 loop reads CASSPWDRGSSYEQYF. In DNA form, the CDR3 reads TGTGCCAGCTCACCATGGGACAGGGGCAGCTCCTACGAGCAGTACTTC.

V gene TRBV7-9 combines with J gene TRBJ1-1; D is uncertain. Germline V gives CDR1 SEHNR, CDR2 FQNEAQ (reference sequence). The CDR3 spans 14 residues. Trimming shortened V by 3 bases and J by 1 base, and 9 bases separated the two germline ends. This CDR3 reads CASSFGRTNTEAFF. CDR3 nucleotides: TGTGCCAGCAGCTTTGGCAGAACGAACACTGAAGCTTTCTTT.

The gene calls are TRBV28 and TRBJ2-7; D call uncertain. With 5 bases removed from V and 5 bases from J, the gap between germline ends came to 10 bases. Germline V CDR1 and CDR2: MDHEN, SYDVKM. The CDR3 is 12 amino acids. CDR3 nucleotide sequence: TGTGCCAGCAGTAATCGAGTGCACGAGCAGTACTTC. This gives the protein CASSNRVHEQYF.

The gene calls are TRBV30 and TRBJ1-1; D unclear. Trimming shortened V by 0 bases and J by 8 bases, and 10 bases separated the two germline ends. The CDR3 is 12 residues long. The germline V gene encodes CDR1 GTSNPN and CDR2 SVGIG (reference sequence). CDR3 residues: CAWSVQSTEAFF. DNA for the CDR3: TGTGCCTGGAGTGTACAGAGCACCGAAGCTTTCTTT.

This chain uses TRBV4-1 with TRBJ2-7; D may be TRBD2 (6 bases). This CDR3 comprises 14 residues. Trimming removed 2 bases from V and 4 bases from J, with 12 bases in between. CDR1 is MGHRA and CDR2 is YSYEKL in the germline V gene. CDR3 bases: TGCGCCAGCAGCCAAAACCGGGGGAGGTACGAGCAGTACTTC. It codes for CASSQNRGRYEQYF.

The gene calls are TRBV29-1 and TRBJ1-1; 8 bases align to TRBD1. Germline CDR1 is SQVTM and CDR2 is ANQGSEA. This CDR3 has 13 residues. The trim removed 7 bases at V and 1 base at J, leaving 5 bases unmatched. The CDR3, as DNA: TGCAGCGCTTGGACAGGGACGAACACTGAAGCTTTCTTT. This gives the protein CSAWTGTNTEAFF.

V gene TRBV19 combines with J gene TRBJ2-1; 10 bases are shared with TRBD2. Unmatched junction bases numbered 3, after V lost 6 bases and J lost 4 bases. Per the germline V gene, CDR1 is LNHDA and CDR2 is SQIVND (reference sequence). The CDR3 length is 14 residues. The CDR3, as DNA: TGTGCCAGTAGCCAGACTAGCGGGTACAATGAGCAGTTCTTC. This encodes CASSQTSGYNEQFF.

The J gene is TRBJ1-1, the V gene TRBV2; 8 bases are shared with TRBD1. This CDR3 spans 15 amino acids. V was pared by 5 bases and J by 3 bases, with 8 bases of the junction left unmatched. Germline V gene sequence: CDR1 SNHLY, CDR2 FYNNEI. The CDR3 DNA sequence: TGTGCCAGCAGTCGGACAGGGCTTATTGACACTGAAGCTTTCTTT. It encodes CASSRTGLIDTEAFF.

The chain uses TRBV30 and TRBJ1-2, with 9 bases aligning to TRBD1. Germline V gives CDR1 GTSNPN, CDR2 SVGIG (reference sequence). This CDR3 has 14 amino acids. V shed 0 bases, J shed 7 bases, and the junction held 6 bases outside the gene matches. The CDR3 sequence: CAWSVDGTGLGYTF. In DNA, the CDR3 is TGTGCCTGGAGTGTAGATGGGACAGGGCTTGGCTACACCTTC.

J is TRBJ1-2 and V is TRBV19; tentatively, D is TRBD1 (5 bases). The CDR3 loop spans 13 amino acids. The germline CDR1 and CDR2 sequences are LNHDA and SQIVND (reference sequence). With 1 base removed from V and 8 bases from J, the gap between germline ends came to 11 bases. The CDR3 sequence is CASSIVGLGGYTF. In nucleotides, the CDR3 is TGTGCCAGTAGTATAGTGGGACTTGGGGGCTACACCTTC.

This chain connects TRBV29-1 to TRBJ2-7; 7 bases match TRBD1. This CDR3 is built from 13 residues. Per the germline V gene, CDR1 is SQVTM and CDR2 is ANQGSEA. V lost 7 bases to trimming and J lost 1 base; unmatched junction nucleotides: 7. The CDR3 DNA follows: TGCAGCGCTACCGGGACAGATTCCTACGAGCAGTACTTC. The encoded protein is CSATGTDSYEQYF.

Comment on this clone: Germline and junction disagree at one end, which may indicate a read error. This sequence joins TRBV5-1 and TRBJ2-5; no clear D. Germline CDR1 is SGHRS and CDR2 is YFSETQ. The CDR3 is made up of 13 amino acids. The CDR3 region has the DNA TGCGCCAGCAGCTTTTACTCCGCTGAGAGCCAGTACTTC. Translated: CASSFYSAESQYF.

The table lists this clone with a count of one. The genes are TRBV15 and TRBJ2-5; the match to TRBD2 covers 12 bases. The CDR3 loop spans 15 amino acids. Germline lookup yields CDR1 LNHNV and CDR2 YYDKDF (reference sequence). Losses at the gene ends were 3 bases for V and 2 bases for J; bases not matched to a gene: 1. The CDR3 coding sequence is TGTGCCACCAGCAGCCTAGCGGGAGGGCAAGAGACCCAGTACTTC. It translates to CATSSLAGGQETQYF.

V usage is TRBV7-8 and J usage is TRBJ2-7; unclear D gene. The CDR3 runs 15 residues. Trimming removed 5 bases at V and 6 bases at J, with 20 bases between. Germline CDR1 and CDR2: SGHVS and FQNEAQ. As DNA, the CDR3 is TGTGCCAGCAGCCCTCCAAACCGTCCCAGGTCCGAGCAGTACTTC. This codes for CASSPPNRPRSEQYF.

This clone appeared once. This chain joins TRBV5-6 and TRBJ1-2; 8 nucleotides line up with TRBD1. Germline CDR1 reads SGHDT; CDR2 reads YYEEEE. V was clipped by 2 bases and J by 7 bases; unmatched bases: 1. The CDR3 sequence is 12 residues long. CDR3 region: CASSFDRGGYTF. The CDR3 coding sequence is TGTGCCAGCAGCTTTGACAGGGGTGGCTACACCTTC.

The V and J genes are TRBV18 and TRBJ2-7, with TRBD1 identical over 11 bases. This CDR3 comprises 15 residues. Per germline, CDR1 KGHSH and CDR2 LQKENI. V shed 2 bases, J shed 7 bases, and the junction held 7 bases outside the gene matches. CDR3 DNA: TGTGCCAGCTCACCAATGGGACAGGGGGGTCTGGAGCAGTACTTC. It yields the protein CASSPMGQGGLEQYF. The full variable domain, completed using reference TRBV18 and TRBJ2-7, is NAGVMQNPRHLVRRRGQEARLRCSPMKGHSHVYWYRQLPEEGLKFMVYLQKENIIDESGMPKERFSAEFPKEGPSILRIQQVVRGDSAAYFCASSPMGQGGLEQYFGPGTRLTVT.

V and J are TRBV6-5 and TRBJ2-3; 9 nucleotides agree with TRBD1. Germline trimming cut 0 bases from V and 2 bases from J; bases unmatched to any gene: 3. The CDR3 has 16 amino acids. The germline gives CDR1 MNHEY, CDR2 SVGAGI. CDR3 loop: CASSYSGTGYTDTQYF. The DNA of the CDR3 is TGTGCCAGCAGTTACTCTGGGACAGGGTACACAGATACGCAGTATTTT.